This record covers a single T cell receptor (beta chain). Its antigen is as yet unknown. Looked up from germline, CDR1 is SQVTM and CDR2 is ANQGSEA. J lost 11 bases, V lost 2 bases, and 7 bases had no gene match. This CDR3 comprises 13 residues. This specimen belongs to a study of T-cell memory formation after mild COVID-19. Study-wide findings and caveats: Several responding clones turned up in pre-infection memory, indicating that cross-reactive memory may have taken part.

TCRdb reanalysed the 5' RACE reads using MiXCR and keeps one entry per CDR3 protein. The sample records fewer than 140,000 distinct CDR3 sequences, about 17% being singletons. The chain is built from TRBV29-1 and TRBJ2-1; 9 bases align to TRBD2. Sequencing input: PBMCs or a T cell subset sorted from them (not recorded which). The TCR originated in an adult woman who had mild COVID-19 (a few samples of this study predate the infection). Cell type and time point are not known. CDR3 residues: CSVEKGSGRKQFF. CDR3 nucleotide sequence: TGCAGCGTTGAAAAAGGCAGCGGGAGGAAGCAGTTCTTC.